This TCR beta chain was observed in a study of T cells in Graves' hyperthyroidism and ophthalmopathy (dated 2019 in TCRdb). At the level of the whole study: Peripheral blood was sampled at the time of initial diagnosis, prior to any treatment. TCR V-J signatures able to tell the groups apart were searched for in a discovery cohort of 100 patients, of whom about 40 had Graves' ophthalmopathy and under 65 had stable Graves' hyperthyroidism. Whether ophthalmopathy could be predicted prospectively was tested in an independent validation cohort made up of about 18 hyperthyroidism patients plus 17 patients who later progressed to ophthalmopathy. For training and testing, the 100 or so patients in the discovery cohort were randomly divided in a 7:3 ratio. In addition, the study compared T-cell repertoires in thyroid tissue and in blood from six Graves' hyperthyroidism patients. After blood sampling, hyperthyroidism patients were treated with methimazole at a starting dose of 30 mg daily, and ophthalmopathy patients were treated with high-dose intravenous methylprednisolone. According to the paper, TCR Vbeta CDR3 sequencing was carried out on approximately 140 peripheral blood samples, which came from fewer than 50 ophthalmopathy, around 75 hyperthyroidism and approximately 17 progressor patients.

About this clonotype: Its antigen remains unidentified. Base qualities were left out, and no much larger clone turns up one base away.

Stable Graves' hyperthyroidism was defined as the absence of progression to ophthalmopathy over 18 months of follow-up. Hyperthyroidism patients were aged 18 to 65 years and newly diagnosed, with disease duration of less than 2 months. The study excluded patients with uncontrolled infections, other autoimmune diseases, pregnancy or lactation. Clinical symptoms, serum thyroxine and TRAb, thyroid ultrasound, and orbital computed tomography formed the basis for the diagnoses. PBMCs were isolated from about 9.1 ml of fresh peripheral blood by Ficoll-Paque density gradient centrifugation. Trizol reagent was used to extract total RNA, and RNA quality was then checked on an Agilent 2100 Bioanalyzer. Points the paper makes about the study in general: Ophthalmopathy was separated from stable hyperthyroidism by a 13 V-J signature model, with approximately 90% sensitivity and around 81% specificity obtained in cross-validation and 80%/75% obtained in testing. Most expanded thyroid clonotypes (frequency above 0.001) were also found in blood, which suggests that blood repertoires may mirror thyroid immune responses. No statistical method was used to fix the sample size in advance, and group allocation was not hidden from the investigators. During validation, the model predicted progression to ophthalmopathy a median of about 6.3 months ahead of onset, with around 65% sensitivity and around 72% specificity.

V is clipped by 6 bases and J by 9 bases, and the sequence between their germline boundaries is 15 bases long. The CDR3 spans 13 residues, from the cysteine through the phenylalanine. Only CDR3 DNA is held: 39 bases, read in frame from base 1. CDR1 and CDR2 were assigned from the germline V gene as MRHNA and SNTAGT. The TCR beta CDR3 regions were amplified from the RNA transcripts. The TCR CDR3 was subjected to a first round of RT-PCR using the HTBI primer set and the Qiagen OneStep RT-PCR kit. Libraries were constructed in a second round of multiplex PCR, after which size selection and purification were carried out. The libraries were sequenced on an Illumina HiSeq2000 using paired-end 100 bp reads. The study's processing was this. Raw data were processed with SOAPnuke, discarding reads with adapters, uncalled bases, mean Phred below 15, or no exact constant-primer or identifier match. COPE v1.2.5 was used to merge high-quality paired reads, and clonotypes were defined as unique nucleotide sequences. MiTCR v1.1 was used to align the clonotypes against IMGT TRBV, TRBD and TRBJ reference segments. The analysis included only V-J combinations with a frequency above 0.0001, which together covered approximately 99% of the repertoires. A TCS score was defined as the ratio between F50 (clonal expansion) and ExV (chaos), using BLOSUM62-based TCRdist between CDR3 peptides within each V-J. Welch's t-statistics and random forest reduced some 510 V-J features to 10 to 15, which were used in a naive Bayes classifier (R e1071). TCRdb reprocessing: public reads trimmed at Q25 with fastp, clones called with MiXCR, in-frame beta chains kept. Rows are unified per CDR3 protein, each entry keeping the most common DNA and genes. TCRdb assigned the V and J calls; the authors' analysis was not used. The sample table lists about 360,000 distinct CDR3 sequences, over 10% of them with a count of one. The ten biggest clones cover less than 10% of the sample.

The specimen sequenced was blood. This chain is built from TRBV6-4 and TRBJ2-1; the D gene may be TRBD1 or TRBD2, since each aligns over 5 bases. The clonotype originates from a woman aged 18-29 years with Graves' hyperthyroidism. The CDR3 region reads CASSAGVGTEQFF. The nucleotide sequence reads TGTGCCAGCAGCGCCGGGGTAGGGACTGAGCAGTTCTTC.